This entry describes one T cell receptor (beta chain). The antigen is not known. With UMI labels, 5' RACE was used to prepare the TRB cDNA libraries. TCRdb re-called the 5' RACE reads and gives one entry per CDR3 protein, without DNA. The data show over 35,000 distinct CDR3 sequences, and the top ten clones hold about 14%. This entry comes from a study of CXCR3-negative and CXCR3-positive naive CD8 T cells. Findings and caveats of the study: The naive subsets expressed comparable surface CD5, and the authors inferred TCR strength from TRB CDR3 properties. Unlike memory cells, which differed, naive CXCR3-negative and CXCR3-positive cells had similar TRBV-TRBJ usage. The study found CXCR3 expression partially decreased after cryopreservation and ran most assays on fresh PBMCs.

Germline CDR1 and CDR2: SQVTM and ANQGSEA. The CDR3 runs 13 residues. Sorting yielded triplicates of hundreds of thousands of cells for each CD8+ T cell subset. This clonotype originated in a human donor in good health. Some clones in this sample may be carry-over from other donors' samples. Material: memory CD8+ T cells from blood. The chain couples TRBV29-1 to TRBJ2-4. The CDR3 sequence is CSVSYEAKNIQYF.